This T cell receptor (beta chain) was observed in a study of beta chain features in type 1 diabetes (dated by TCRdb to between 2017 and 2018). Some background on the complete study: No differences in mean age, gender distribution, total cell number or subset yield were found between patients and healthy donors. Across all samples, roughly 110,000,000 sorted cells were examined, and cell number per subset correlated strongly with RNA yield. The study compared TCRB repertoires of sorted circulating CD4+ T cell subsets between recently diagnosed type 1 diabetes patients and matched healthy donors. Whereas all 28 donors provided naive and central memory subsets, regulatory and stem cell-like memory subsets were isolated from just 8 patients and roughly 8 healthy donors.

Each donor gave one peripheral blood draw, about 100 mL on average, collected into heparinised tubes. A BD FACSAria II was used to sort naive, central memory, regulatory and stem cell-like memory CD4+ T cells with a panel that included CD45RO, CCR7, CD25, CD127, CD95 and CD27. Every sorted population had a purity above 95%. PBMCs were isolated immediately by Lymphoprep density gradient centrifugation and stained directly without culture. Samples were stained and sorted in pairs, with one healthy donor and one patient per experiment, so that batch effects were minimized. The entire amount of isolated RNA was reverse transcribed using the High Capacity cDNA Reverse Transcription Kit, so the sequenced TCRB transcripts were expressed ones. Deep immunoSEQ sequencing was performed on naive, central memory and regulatory T cell samples, with an average of around 3.4 million total reads per sample. Sorted cells were lysed in RLT buffer and RNA was extracted with DNase-treated RNeasy Micro or Mini kits, depending on cell number. To prevent cross-contamination, every cell subset was processed on its own, while patient and healthy donor samples were processed together. TCRB sequences were amplified from cDNA with the immunoSEQ multiplex PCR, producing 87-bp fragments spanning the CDR3 region. The amplicons were sequenced using the Illumina HiSeq platform. Per the authors' processing: Synthetic template baselines were used to correct PCR bias computationally, reads within Hamming distance 2 were collapsed, and singletons that could not be merged were discarded. Reads were aligned to IMGT to assign V, D and J genes, CDR3 length, and insertions or deletions at six rearrangement sites. Within each subset, clonotype counts were normalized to sorted cell number, after which true diversity and Gini coefficients were computed with the tcR R package. The overlap coefficient, calculated on TCRB nucleotide sequences, was used to measure repertoire sharing. Out-of-frame TCRB sequences from naive cells were analyzed as a proxy for the pre-selection repertoire. The table comes from immuneACCESS by way of TCRdb, which keeps in-frame sequences with V and J called. Part of the clones is missing from these tables; in studies checked, under half for an unresolved V gene and the rest for unknown reasons. V and J calls and clone size follow that table, whereas D and trimming were derived from the DNA. This sample has 200,000 to 250,000 clones in its table, and approximately 70% of those were observed once. Clones ranked in the top ten supply about 0.051% of the sample.

Points the paper makes about the study in general: Only small numbers of individuals were included in the HLA sub-analyses, which left unresolved whether HLA type had any influence on TCRB rearrangement. Naive, central memory and regulatory TCRB repertoires appeared to be more similar among patients than among healthy donors. Shorter templates might be favored by PCR, yet because patient and control samples were amplified and corrected together, any such skew would affect both groups equally. Type 1 diabetes patients showed a moderate but significant shortening of TCRB CDR3 length in all four CD4+ subsets. Because cDNA was sequenced instead of genomic DNA, activated cells with high expression could be over-represented, although the groups did not differ in activation or CD3 levels. At VDJ recombination sites, type 1 diabetes patients had fewer insertions and more deleted nucleotides, which implies abnormalities in thymic rearrangement.

Concerning this clone itself: No cognate antigen has been identified for it. No per-base quality is available; no much larger clone lies one base away.

The CDR3, from cysteine to phenylalanine, totals 14 residues. Left in the record is the CDR3 DNA by itself, 42 bases read in frame from the first base. Trimming at the junction amounts to 7 bases on V and 8 bases on J, and the germline ends lie 18 bases apart. CDR1 is given as SNHLY and CDR2 as FYNNEI, both from the germline V gene. This clonotype originated in a man in his thirties or forties in good health. The sequence is built from TRBV2 and TRBJ2-1, with a tentative D gene TRBD2 over 6 matching bases. Specimen: naive CD4+ T cells from blood. What this sample's cell subset or site label stands for: true naive CD4+ T cells. At the DNA level, the sequence is TGTGCCAGCAAACCGGGACTCCTGATCGATGAGCAGTTCTTC. The translation is CASKPGLLIDEQFF.